The source of this T cell receptor beta chain is a study of blood T cell repertoires in COVID-19. V lost 0 bases to trimming and J lost 13 bases, with 12 bases between them. The CDR3 spans 12 residues. The method was immunoSEQ multiplex PCR; TCRdb's version includes in-frame clones alone and lacks a portion of them. The sample includes roughly 330,000 clones, roughly 87% of them seen just once. Sample: peripheral blood. The TCR originated in a man aged 30 to 45 with COVID-19, enrolled during active disease. The V call is TRBV12-3 or TRBV12-4, the J call TRBJ1-2; D remains unclear. CDR3 in DNA: TGTGCCAGCAGTTTAGCCGCGGGTTCGGGCACCTTC. Protein sequence: CASSLAAGSGTF.